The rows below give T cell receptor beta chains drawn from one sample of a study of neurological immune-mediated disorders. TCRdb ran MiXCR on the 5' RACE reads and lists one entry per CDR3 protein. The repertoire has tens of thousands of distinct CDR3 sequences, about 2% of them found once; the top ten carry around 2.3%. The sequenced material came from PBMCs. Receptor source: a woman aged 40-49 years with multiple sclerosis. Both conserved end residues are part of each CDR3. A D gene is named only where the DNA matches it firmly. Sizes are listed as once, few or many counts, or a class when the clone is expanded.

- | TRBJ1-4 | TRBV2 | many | TGTGCCAGCAGTGAGTGGGGGGCTGCTTCGAATGAAAAACTGTTTTTT | CASSEWGAASNEKLFF
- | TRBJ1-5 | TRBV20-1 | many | TGCAGTGCTAGAAGTGGGAAGGAACAGCCCCAGCATTTT | CSARSGKEQPQHF
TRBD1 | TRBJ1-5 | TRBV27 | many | TGTGCCAGCAGTTTAGACAGGGTTCAGCCCCAGCATTTT | CASSLDRVQPQHF
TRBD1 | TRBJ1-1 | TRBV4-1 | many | TGCGCCAGCAGCCAAGATTGGGGACAGGGATATTGGGGGAACACTGAAGCTTTCTTT | CASSQDWGQGYWGNTEAFF
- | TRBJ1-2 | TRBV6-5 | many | TGTGCCAGCAGTTACTCGATAACGGGGGGCGCTTACTATGGCTACACCTTC | CASSYSITGGAYYGYTF
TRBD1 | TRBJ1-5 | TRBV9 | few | TGTGCCAGCAGTGAGGGACAGGGCTATCAGCCCCAGCATTTT | CASSEGQGYQPQHF
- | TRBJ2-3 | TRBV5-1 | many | TGCGCCAGCAGCTTGGGGACTGTTGCGGGTACGCAGTATTTT | CASSLGTVAGTQYF
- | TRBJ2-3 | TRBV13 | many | TGTGCCAGCAGCTTAGGGGACAGCACAGATACGCAGTATTTT | CASSLGDSTDTQYF
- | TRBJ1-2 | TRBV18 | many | TGTGCCAGCTCACCTTTTGCGGATGGCTATGGCTACACCTTC | CASSPFADGYGYTF
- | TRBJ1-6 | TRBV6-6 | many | TGTGCCAGCAGTTACTCGTCCGGGGGTGATTCACCCCTCCACTTT | CASSYSSGGDSPLHF
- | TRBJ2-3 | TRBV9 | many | TGTGCCAGCAGCGTAGGTGGGGGAGGCACAGATACGCAGTATTTT | CASSVGGGGTDTQYF